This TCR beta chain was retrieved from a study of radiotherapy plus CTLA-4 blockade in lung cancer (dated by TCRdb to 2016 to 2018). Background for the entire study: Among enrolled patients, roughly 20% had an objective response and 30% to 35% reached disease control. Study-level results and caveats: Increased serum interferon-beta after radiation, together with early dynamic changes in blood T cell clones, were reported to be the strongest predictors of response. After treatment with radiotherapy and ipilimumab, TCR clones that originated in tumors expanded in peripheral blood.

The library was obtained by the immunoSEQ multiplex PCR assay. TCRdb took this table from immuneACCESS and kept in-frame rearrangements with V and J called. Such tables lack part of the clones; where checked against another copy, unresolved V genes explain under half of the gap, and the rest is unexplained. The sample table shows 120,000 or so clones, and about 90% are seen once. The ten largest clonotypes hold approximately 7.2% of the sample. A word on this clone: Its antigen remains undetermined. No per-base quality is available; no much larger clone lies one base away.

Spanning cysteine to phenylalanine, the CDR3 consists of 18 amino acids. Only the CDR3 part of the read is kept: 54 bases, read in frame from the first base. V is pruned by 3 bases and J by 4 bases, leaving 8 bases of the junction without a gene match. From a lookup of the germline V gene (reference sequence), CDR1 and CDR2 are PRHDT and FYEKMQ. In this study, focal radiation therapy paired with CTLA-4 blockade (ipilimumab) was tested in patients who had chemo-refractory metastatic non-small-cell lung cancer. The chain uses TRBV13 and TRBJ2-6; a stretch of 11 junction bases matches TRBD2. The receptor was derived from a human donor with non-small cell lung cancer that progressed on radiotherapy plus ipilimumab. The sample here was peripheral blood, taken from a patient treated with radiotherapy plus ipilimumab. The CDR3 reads CASSFGLAGGSGANVLTF. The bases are TGTGCCAGCAGCTTCGGCCTAGCGGGAGGCTCCGGGGCCAACGTCCTGACTTTC.